A single sample gave rise to the 28 T cell receptor beta chains below, sequenced in a study of a mutant IDH1 vaccine in newly diagnosed glioma. TCRdb's copy holds only in-frame clones and misses some; the assay was immunoSEQ multiplex PCR. The repertoire holds under 70,000 clones, with around 82% as singletons. The time point was: week 23, last vaccination. Every single dose of the vaccine, 300 ug of mutant IDH1 20-mer peptide, came with topical imiquimod. Their target antigens are unknown. The sequenced sample was PBMCs, obtained from a glioma patient whose treatment included an IDH1 peptide vaccine. The receptors originated from a man aged 18 to 35 with glioma.

The chain is built from TRBV6-5 and TRBJ1-1; a possible D gene is TRBD1 (5 bases). The germline V gene encodes CDR1 MNHEY and CDR2 SVGAGI. Trimming shortened V by 0 bases and J by 1 base, and 9 bases separated the two germline ends. The CDR3 loop spans 15 amino acids. CDR3 protein: CASSYSQGRNTEAFF. In DNA, the CDR3 is TGTGCCAGCAGTTACTCGCAGGGTAGGAACACTGAAGCTTTCTTT.

The sample holds a few counts of this clone. The J gene is TRBJ1-6, the V gene TRBV19; D uncertain. Germline V gene sequence: CDR1 LNHDA, CDR2 SQIVND (reference sequence). The CDR3 is made up of 14 amino acids. V was shortened by 10 bases and J by 7 bases, with 17 bases between the two germline ends. In DNA form, the CDR3 reads TGTGCCACCTCTGACCAGCCTTGGAATTCACCCCTCCACTTT. This sequence encodes CATSDQPWNSPLHF.

This chain uses TRBV7-9 with TRBJ1-4, with D maybe TRBD1 (5 bases). This CDR3 spans 16 amino acids. V was trimmed by 4 bases and J by 9 bases, leaving 21 bases between them. Per the germline V gene, CDR1 is SEHNR and CDR2 is FQNEAQ (reference sequence). Here the CDR3 DNA reads TGTGCCAGCAGCTCGACGACAGCTCCGAACCCTCAAAAACTGTTTTTT. Translating it yields CASSSTTAPNPQKLFF.

CDR3 DNA sequence: TGTGCCAGCAGCTTGGGGGACACTGGCTACACCTTC. Translating gives CASSLGDTGYTF. The chain combines TRBV5-4 with TRBJ1-2, with D possibly being TRBD1 (6 bases). The CDR3 consists of 12 residues. Germline-derived CDR1 and CDR2 are SGHNT and YYREEE (reference sequence). V was clipped by 0 bases and J by 7 bases, with 7 bases between them.

The chain carries TRBV30 and TRBJ2-7; a weak D match, TRBD1 (6 bases). The V gene lost 5 bases and the J gene lost 1 base, with 12 bases spanning the gap. CDR3 length equals 13 residues. Germline assignment: CDR1 GTSNPN and CDR2 SVGIG (reference sequence). The CDR3 protein is CAWWGHSSYEQYF. DNA of the CDR3: TGTGCCTGGTGGGGGCACTCATCCTACGAGCAGTACTTC. Complete variable domain (other parts from reference TRBV30 and TRBJ2-7): SQTIHQWPATLVQPVGSPLSLECTVEGTSNPNLYWYRQAAGRGLQLLFYSVGIGQISSEVPQNLSASRPQDRQFILSSKKLLLSDSGFYLCAWWGHSSYEQYFGPGTRLTVT.

The gene calls are TRBV7-8 and TRBJ1-2; D is uncertain. The CDR3 is made up of 14 amino acids. Germline V lookup: CDR1 SGHVS, CDR2 FQNEAQ. The germline V and J ends were trimmed by 5 bases and 4 bases, with 14 bases remaining between them. The CDR3 DNA reads TGTGCCAGCAGCGCAGCGACTAGGTTCTATGGCTACACCTTC. Its translation: CASSAATRFYGYTF.

This chain joins TRBV19 and TRBJ2-1; no reliable D call. CDR3 length: 16 amino acids. V was clipped by 5 bases and J by 2 bases, with 16 bases between them. Germline V CDR1 and CDR2: LNHDA, SQIVND (reference sequence). This chain's CDR3 is CASSREIRPTYNEQFF. The CDR3 DNA reads as TGTGCCAGTAGTCGCGAAATACGACCAACCTACAATGAGCAGTTCTTC.

This chain joins TRBV7-2 and TRBJ1-6; D unclear. This CDR3 region has 14 residues. V was cut by 6 bases and J by 7 bases, with 13 bases left in between. Germline V gene sequence: CDR1 SGHTA, CDR2 FQGNSA. CDR3 loop: CASRRDFPNSPLHF. The CDR3 DNA reads as TGTGCCAGCAGAAGGGATTTTCCGAATTCACCCCTCCACTTT.

The chain employs TRBV5-4 and TRBJ1-2; no firm D call. Trimming shortened V by 3 bases and J by 6 bases, and 12 bases separated the two germline ends. Germline assignment: CDR1 SGHNT and CDR2 YYREEE (reference sequence). The CDR3 is 13 amino acids. The CDR3 sequence is CASSSTERDGYTF. The CDR3 nucleotides are TGTGCCAGCAGCTCTACTGAGAGGGATGGCTACACCTTC.

The chain's CDR3 is CASSSSQGKYGYTF. CDR3 DNA: TGTGCCAGCAGCTCCTCGCAGGGGAAGTATGGCTACACCTTC. V is TRBV5-4 and J is TRBJ1-2; the D gene is possibly TRBD1 (6 bases). Germline CDR1 and CDR2: SGHNT and YYREEE (reference sequence). The length of the CDR3 is 14 residues. V gave up 3 bases and J gave up 5 bases, with 14 bases separating them.

This chain connects TRBV19 to TRBJ1-3; D remains ambiguous. The CDR3 has 12 residues. The V gene lost 7 bases and the J gene lost 2 bases, with 6 bases spanning the gap. The germline CDR1 and CDR2 sequences are LNHDA and SQIVND (reference sequence). The chain's CDR3 is CASTVTGNTIYF. The CDR3 DNA reads as TGTGCCAGTACTGTAACTGGAAACACCATATATTTT.

This clone occurred once. As DNA, the CDR3 is TGTGCCTGGAGTGGCCGCGGGTACTCTGGAAACACCATATATTTT. Translated, it gives CAWSGRGYSGNTIYF. The chain links TRBV30 to TRBJ1-3; no reliable D call. The V and J ends lost 1 base and 0 bases respectively, with 10 bases between them. Germline values: CDR1 GTSNPN, CDR2 SVGIG (reference sequence). This CDR3 is 15 amino acids long.

The V gene is TRBV5-4, the J gene TRBJ1-2, with 10 nucleotides matching TRBD1. The germline gives CDR1 SGHNT, CDR2 YYREEE (reference sequence). J was trimmed by 3 bases and V by 4 bases; bases with no gene match: 6. The CDR3 totals 15 residues. In DNA, the CDR3 is TGTGCCAGCAGCGCCGGACAGGGGGTACACTATGGCTACACCTTC. Amino acids: CASSAGQGVHYGYTF. The full variable domain, rest sourced from reference TRBV5-4 and TRBJ1-2, is ETGVTQSPTHLIKTRGQQVTLRCSSQSGHNTVSWYQQALGQGPQFIFQYYREEENGRGNFPPRFSGLQFPNYSSELNVNALELDDSALYLCASSAGQGVHYGYTFGSGTRLTVV.

The rearrangement uses TRBV19 and TRBJ2-1; 8 bases match TRBD1. Unmatched junction bases numbered 12, after V lost 5 bases and J lost 6 bases. This CDR3 has 16 residues. The germline gives CDR1 LNHDA, CDR2 SQIVND (reference sequence). The CDR3, as DNA: TGTGCCAGTAGTTCATTTGGATGGACAGGGCCCAATGAGCAGTTCTTC. Residues: CASSSFGWTGPNEQFF.

The rearrangement uses TRBV2 and TRBJ2-1, with TRBD2 identical over 11 bases. The CDR3 is made up of 15 amino acids. Germline V gives CDR1 SNHLY, CDR2 FYNNEI. V shed 4 bases, J shed 5 bases, and the junction held 4 bases outside the gene matches. The CDR3 region has the DNA TGTGCCAGCAGTGCCGGGACTAGCGGAGACAATGAGCAGTTCTTC. This encodes CASSAGTSGDNEQFF.

This clone has only a few counts. The rearrangement links TRBV5-1 to TRBJ1-2; D unclear. The CDR3 has 14 amino acids. Trimming removed 4 bases from V and 4 bases from J, with 14 bases in between. Germline V gene sequence: CDR1 SGHRS, CDR2 YFSETQ. The CDR3, as DNA: TGCGCCAGCAGCCCCGGTGGAGGCCTCTATGGCTACACCTTC. This gives the protein CASSPGGGLYGYTF.

The J gene is TRBJ2-1, the V gene TRBV4-1; 9 bases align to TRBD1. There are 15 residues in the CDR3. V shed 1 base, J shed 13 bases, and the junction held 11 bases outside the gene matches. Germline values: CDR1 MGHRA, CDR2 YSYEKL. The chain's CDR3 is CASSQGATTGGYQFF. The CDR3 DNA reads TGCGCCAGCAGCCAAGGTGCCACGACAGGGGGTTATCAGTTCTTC.

This clone was counted only a few times. The rearrangement links TRBV27 to TRBJ1-5; TRBD1 agrees at 8 bases. The CDR3 covers 16 residues. Germline values: CDR1 MNHEY, CDR2 SMNVEV (reference sequence). Losses at the gene ends were 7 bases for V and 4 bases for J; bases not matched to a gene: 12. CDR3 sequence reads: CASTSLSDRENQPQHF. In DNA form, the CDR3 reads TGTGCCAGCACCTCTCTCTCGGACAGGGAGAATCAGCCCCAGCATTTT.

The chain combines TRBV5-6 with TRBJ2-1; maybe TRBD1 (6 bases). The V and J ends lost 4 bases and 6 bases respectively, with 14 bases between them. This CDR3 has 14 residues. Germline values: CDR1 SGHDT, CDR2 YYEEEE. CDR3 nucleotide sequence: TGTGCCAGCAGCCCCTCACAGGGTTTCAATGAGCAGTTCTTC. This translates into CASSPSQGFNEQFF.

V usage is TRBV2 and J usage is TRBJ1-5, with D possibly matching TRBD1 (6 bases). From germline, CDR1 is SNHLY and CDR2 FYNNEI. Trimming stripped 3 bases from V and 7 bases from J, with 19 bases between. The CDR3 covers 16 residues. In DNA form, the CDR3 reads TGTGCCAGCAGTGACTCTACAGGGCGGTTTGTGCAGCCCCAGCATTTT. This codes for CASSDSTGRFVQPQHF. Complete variable domain (other parts from reference TRBV2 and TRBJ1-5): EPEVTQTPSHQVTQMGQEVILRCVPISNHLYFYWYRQILGQKVEFLVSFYNNEISEKSEIFDDQFSVERPDGSNFTLKIRSTKLEDSAMYFCASSDSTGRFVQPQHFGDGTRLSIL.

The genes are TRBV7-9 and TRBJ1-2; possibly TRBD1 for D (5 bases). CDR1 is SEHNR and CDR2 is FQNEAQ in the germline V gene (reference sequence). The CDR3 loop spans 18 amino acids. The ends were cut back, 5 bases at V and 2 bases at J, with 24 bases in the middle. CDR3: CASSLLGEGRHMNYGYTF. CDR3 DNA: TGTGCCAGCAGCCTCCTAGGGGAAGGGCGACATATGAACTATGGCTACACCTTC.

This chain uses TRBV6-6 with TRBJ1-1; D remains ambiguous. With 6 bases removed from V and 5 bases from J, the gap between germline ends came to 7 bases. The CDR3 covers 11 residues. Germline CDR1 reads MNHNY; CDR2 reads SVGAGI (reference sequence). The CDR3 nucleotides are TGTGCCAGCAGGCCCGAGACTGAAGCTTTCTTT. Translation: CASRPETEAFF.

V is TRBV7-8 and J is TRBJ1-5; tentative D call: TRBD1 (6 bases). Germline lookup yields CDR1 SGHVS and CDR2 FQNEAQ. CDR3 size: 15 residues. With 5 bases removed from V and 3 bases from J, the gap between germline ends came to 14 bases. DNA of the CDR3: TGTGCCAGCAGCCCGTCAGGGGTCTCCAATCAGCCCCAGCATTTT. Translated: CASSPSGVSNQPQHF. Complete variable domain (other parts from reference TRBV7-8 and TRBJ1-5): GAGVSQSPRYKVAKRGQDVALRCDPISGHVSLFWYQQALGQGPEFLTYFQNEAQLDKSGLPSDRFFAERPEGSVSTLKIQRTQQEDSAVYLCASSPSGVSNQPQHFGDGTRLSIL.

This clone appeared once. The chain links TRBV11-3 to TRBJ2-2; TRBD1 matches at 9 bases. Germline assignment: CDR1 SGHNT and CDR2 YENEEA. The trim removed 5 bases at V and 5 bases at J, leaving 9 bases unmatched. CDR3 length equals 16 residues. CDR3 residues: CASSLGQGRGTGELFF. The CDR3 DNA reads as TGTGCCAGCAGCCTAGGACAGGGGAGAGGGACCGGGGAGCTGTTTTTT.

J is TRBJ2-7 and V is TRBV7-2; D is ambiguous. The CDR3 contains 13 residues. V was clipped by 5 bases and J by 5 bases, with 13 bases between them. CDR1 and CDR2 (germline): SGHTA, FQGNSA. Here the CDR3 DNA reads TGTGCCAGCAGCCTCGGCCCCGTAGACGAGCAGTACTTC. This codes for CASSLGPVDEQYF.

The table lists this clone with a few counts. The rearrangement links TRBV2 to TRBJ1-1; D is possibly TRBD1 (6 bases). There are 15 residues in the CDR3. V was clipped by 6 bases and J by 8 bases, with 22 bases between them. Germline-derived CDR1 and CDR2 are SNHLY and FYNNEI. The CDR3 region has the DNA TGTGCCAGCAGAGGATCGACCACAGGGTCAGGCGAAGCTTTCTTT. Protein sequence: CASRGSTTGSGEAFF.

This clone was observed once. The chain has TRBV19 and TRBJ1-3; D gene ambiguous. The CDR3 is 16 amino acids. The V end was cut by 6 bases, the J end by 0 bases, with 15 bases between. In germline, CDR1 is LNHDA, CDR2 SQIVND (reference sequence). As DNA, the CDR3 is TGTGCCAGTAGCATTCGCACCGGGAGCTCTGGAAACACCATATATTTT. As protein: CASSIRTGSSGNTIYF.

V gene TRBV18 combines with J gene TRBJ2-5; D assignment may be TRBD1 or TRBD2 (6 bases each). V dropped 6 bases and J dropped 4 bases, with 18 bases sitting between them. This CDR3 is 15 amino acids long. CDR1 is KGHSH, CDR2 LQKENI, per germline. The CDR3 nucleotides read TGTGCCAGCTCCCACACGGGGGCGCGGGGAGAGACCCAGTACTTC. This translates into CASSHTGARGETQYF.